These 29 T cell receptor beta chains share one sample of origin, sequenced in a study of T cell clonotyping in hematopoietic cell transplantation. Here immunoSEQ multiplex PCR was the method, and the copy in TCRdb shows in-frame clones only, minus some. There are 5,000 to 5,500 clones in the sample; less than 30% occur only once, and approximately 15% lies in the top ten. This specimen consisted of peripheral blood mononuclear cells, obtained 180 days after allogeneic stem cell transplant. The origin of the receptors is a male patient aged 40 to 50 who had an allogeneic stem cell transplant from an unrelated donor, so the T cells may come from the graft donor. Some clones in this sample may be carry-over from other donors' samples.

The J gene is TRBJ1-1, the V gene TRBV30; D unclear. The CDR3 covers 12 residues. In germline, CDR1 is GTSNPN, CDR2 SVGIG (reference sequence). V lost 3 bases and J lost 3, with 8 bases in between. CDR3 sequence (DNA): TGTGCCTGGAGGGGGAGCGACACTGAAGCTTTCTTT. It encodes CAWRGSDTEAFF.

Here the CDR3 reads CASSEALALETQYF. CDR3 nucleotides: TGTGCCAGCAGTGAAGCCCTAGCGCTAGAGACCCAGTACTTC. This chain links TRBV2 with TRBJ2-5; a weak D match, TRBD2 (6 bases). Germline CDR1 is SNHLY and CDR2 is FYNNEI. V was shortened by 0 bases and J by 4 bases, with 9 bases between the two germline ends. The CDR3 is 14 amino acids. Filled out from reference TRBV2 and TRBJ2-5, the complete variable domain reads EPEVTQTPSHQVTQMGQEVILRCVPISNHLYFYWYRQILGQKVEFLVSFYNNEISEKSEIFDDQFSVERPDGSNFTLKIRSTKLEDSAMYFCASSEALALETQYFGPGTRLLVL.

The chain links TRBV28 to TRBJ1-2; no clear D. The germline V gene encodes CDR1 MDHEN and CDR2 SYDVKM. V was trimmed by 6 bases and J by 2 bases, leaving 10 bases between them. The CDR3 contains 13 residues. CDR3 in amino acids: CASRTSGNYGYTF. For the CDR3, the DNA is TGTGCCAGCAGGACCTCGGGGAACTATGGCTACACCTTC.

In its sample, this clone was seen a few times. The CDR3 DNA reads as TGTGCCAGCAGCTTTATTCCGGGGGATACGCAGTATTTT. This gives the protein CASSFIPGDTQYF. The J gene is TRBJ2-3, the V gene TRBV27; D is perhaps TRBD2 (5 bases). From germline, CDR1 is MNHEY and CDR2 SMNVEV (reference sequence). V lost 6 bases and J lost 6, with 13 bases in between. This CDR3 is 13 amino acids long.

This clone was observed a few times. The chain is built from TRBV6-5 and TRBJ1-2, with D possibly matching TRBD1 (5 bases). Germline V gene lookup returns CDR1 MNHEY and CDR2 SVGAGI. The CDR3 has 13 residues. V shed 6 bases and J shed 3 bases, with 11 bases lying between them. The CDR3, as DNA: TGTGCCAGCAGAACTATGGGGGACTATGGCTACACCTTC. Translated, it gives CASRTMGDYGYTF.

A few counts support this clone. This chain connects TRBV6-1 to TRBJ2-1; TRBD1 aligns across 10 bases. V dropped 11 bases and J dropped 10; count of bases not matched to a gene: 11. The CDR3 runs to 13 residues. Germline values: CDR1 MNHNS, CDR2 SASEGT. The DNA of the CDR3 is TGTGCCGGCGAGGACAGGGGGTATTCCGAGCAGTTCTTC. It specifies CAGEDRGYSEQFF.

This chain connects TRBV25-1 to TRBJ1-2; D gene unclear. CDR1 MGHDK and CDR2 SYGVNS come from the germline V gene. V lost 1 base to trimming and J lost 0 bases, with 6 bases between them. The CDR3 covers 14 residues. The CDR3 protein is CASSELSPNYGYTF. The CDR3 DNA sequence: TGTGCCAGCAGTGAATTGAGCCCTAACTATGGCTACACCTTC.

By sample fraction, this clone is medium-sized. The gene calls are TRBV29-1 and TRBJ2-7, with unresolved D. The CDR3 has 13 amino acids. V lost 4 bases and J 5 bases, leaving 15 bases between the germline ends. The germline gives CDR1 SQVTM, CDR2 ANQGSEA. For the CDR3, the DNA is TGCAGCGTTGTGCCATTGGCGAGACACGAGCAGTACTTC. It specifies CSVVPLARHEQYF.

The chain has TRBV2 and TRBJ1-2; the D gene is possibly TRBD1 (5 bases). V dropped 0 bases and J dropped 2 bases, with 10 bases sitting between them. Per the germline V gene, CDR1 is SNHLY and CDR2 is FYNNEI. The CDR3 is 15 amino acids. CDR3 nucleotide sequence: TGTGCCAGCAGTGAAGCTTTGGGACTGAACTATGGCTACACCTTC. It translates to CASSEALGLNYGYTF.

This clone was seen only a few times. This chain links TRBV5-1 with TRBJ1-5; D is unclear. The CDR3 is 16 amino acids. Germline V CDR1 and CDR2: SGHRS, YFSETQ. Trimming removed 0 bases from V and 0 bases from J, with 10 bases in between. This CDR3 is CASSLGLPSSNQPQHF. CDR3 DNA: TGCGCCAGCAGCTTGGGGTTACCGTCTAGCAATCAGCCCCAGCATTTT.

The chain combines TRBV4-1 with TRBJ1-5; D uncertain. V was clipped by 1 base and J by 3 bases, with 10 bases between them. Germline V lookup: CDR1 MGHRA, CDR2 YSYEKL. The CDR3 spans 15 residues. CDR3 DNA sequence: TGCGCCAGCAGCCAAGGTCCACAGATCAATCAGCCCCAGCATTTT. Residues: CASSQGPQINQPQHF.

The V call is TRBV19, the J call TRBJ2-1, with 9 nucleotides matching TRBD2. This CDR3 is 15 amino acids long. Germline V gene lookup returns CDR1 LNHDA and CDR2 SQIVND (reference sequence). Germline trimming cut 3 bases from V and 1 base from J; bases unmatched to any gene: 1. CDR3 nucleotide sequence: TGTGCCAGTAGTATGACTAGCGGATCCTACAATGAGCAGTTCTTC. This codes for CASSMTSGSYNEQFF.

The rearrangement joins TRBV28 to TRBJ1-1; TRBD1 aligns across 7 bases. Germline loops: CDR1 MDHEN, CDR2 SYDVKM. Trimming took 3 bases from V and 6 from J; bases not matched to a gene: 4. The CDR3 contains 13 residues. The CDR3, as DNA: TGTGCCAGCAGTTTGGTGACAGGGTCTGAAGCTTTCTTT. Residues: CASSLVTGSEAFF.

This clone appeared a few times. The chain uses TRBV7-2 and TRBJ2-6; D remains unclear. Germline assignment: CDR1 SGHTA and CDR2 FQGNSA. The V end lost 5 bases, the J end lost 0 bases, and 8 bases lay between the germline ends. The CDR3 is 15 residues long. DNA of the CDR3: TGTGCCAGCAGCCCCATGTACTCTGGGGCCAACGTCCTGACTTTC. Its translation is CASSPMYSGANVLTF.

This clone was recorded only once. This chain uses TRBV4-3 with TRBJ2-7, with TRBD1 as a possible D gene (6 bases). The ends were cut back, 1 base at V and 1 base at J, with 11 bases in the middle. The germline gives CDR1 LGHNA, CDR2 YSLEER. This CDR3 comprises 15 residues. Here the CDR3 reads CASSQAGAASYEQYF. The CDR3 nucleotides are TGCGCCAGCAGCCAAGCAGGGGCCGCATCCTACGAGCAGTACTTC.

The chain couples TRBV4-2 to TRBJ2-1, with TRBD2 matching 7 bases. The CDR3 totals 15 residues. Trimming cost V 5 bases and J 10 bases; bases outside gene matches: 14. From germline, CDR1 is LGHNA and CDR2 YNFKEQ. CDR3 residues: CASSIWDYLSEEQFF. The CDR3, as DNA: TGTGCCAGCAGCATCTGGGACTACCTCAGCGAGGAGCAGTTCTTC.

The CDR3 spells CSVDPGETQYF. The CDR3 nucleotides are TGCAGCGTTGATCCGGGTGAGACCCAGTACTTC. The chain joins TRBV29-1 to TRBJ2-5, with D hard to call. V was cut by 3 bases and J by 5 bases, with 7 bases left in between. Germline V CDR1 and CDR2: SQVTM, ANQGSEA. CDR3 length: 11 amino acids.

This clone was counted a few times. The gene calls are TRBV4-1 and TRBJ1-2, with TRBD1 matching 8 bases. CDR1 is MGHRA and CDR2 is YSYEKL in the germline V gene. Unmatched junction bases numbered 11, after V lost 4 bases and J lost 4 bases. This CDR3 is 16 amino acids long. CDR3 sequence reads: CASSPETGVVLYGYTF. For the CDR3, the DNA is TGCGCCAGCAGCCCCGAGACAGGGGTTGTACTCTATGGCTACACCTTC.

This clone is labeled medium-sized (0.01 to 0.1%). The chain combines TRBV6-5 with TRBJ2-7, with D possibly matching TRBD1 (7 bases). V shed 2 bases and J shed 1 base, with 12 bases lying between them. CDR3 length: 15 amino acids. CDR1 MNHEY and CDR2 SVGAGI come from the germline V gene. The CDR3 nucleotides read TGTGCCAGCAGTTACGAGGCAGGGGGGTCCTACGAGCAGTACTTC. Residues: CASSYEAGGSYEQYF.

This clone was counted only a few times. V usage is TRBV5-8 and J usage is TRBJ1-5, with a tentative D call TRBD1 (5 bases). CDR3 length: 12 amino acids. V was shortened by 1 base and J by 15 bases, with 14 bases between the two germline ends. Germline lookup yields CDR1 SGHTS and CDR2 YDEGEE. CDR3 loop: CASSLRGTRWHF. The CDR3 coding sequence is TGTGCCAGCAGCTTGCGGGGGACTAGGTGGCATTTT.

J is TRBJ2-7 and V is TRBV30, with 10 bases matching TRBD2. The CDR3 has 12 residues. With V trimmed by 4 bases and J by 5 bases, 2 bases remained unmatched. The germline V gene has CDR1 GTSNPN and CDR2 SVGIG (reference sequence). The CDR3 DNA reads TGTGCCTGGACTAGCGGGAGAAACGAGCAGTACTTC. This translates into CAWTSGRNEQYF.

The sample holds a few counts of this clone. The chain uses TRBV9 and TRBJ1-6; TRBD1 aligns across 9 bases. The CDR3 spans 15 residues. The J segment lost 7 bases and the V segment lost 4 bases, leaving 6 bases of the junction unmatched. Germline CDR1 reads SGDLS; CDR2 reads YYNGEE. As DNA, the CDR3 is TGTGCCAGCAGCTCCTACAGGGGGCTGAATTCACCCCTCCACTTT. Translated, it gives CASSSYRGLNSPLHF.

In this sample, this clone turned up a few times. This rearrangement joins TRBV4-1 to TRBJ1-5; D call uncertain. The CDR3 totals 13 residues. Trimming shortened V by 0 bases and J by 5 bases, and 5 bases separated the two germline ends. Germline V gene data show CDR1 as MGHRA and CDR2 as YSYEKL. CDR3 bases: TGCGCCAGCAGCCAAGATCCAGATCAGCCCCAGCATTTT. This gives the protein CASSQDPDQPQHF.

This clone was found a few times. This chain uses TRBV29-1 with TRBJ2-7; D call uncertain. This CDR3 is 12 amino acids long. Trimming took 3 bases from V and 0 from J, leaving 6 bases between them. Germline loops: CDR1 SQVTM, CDR2 ANQGSEA. CDR3 in DNA: TGCAGCGTTGAGGGCCCCTCCTACGAGCAGTACTTC. Encoded protein: CSVEGPSYEQYF.

This clone has more than one count but fewer than ten. The chain links TRBV4-1 to TRBJ2-2, with D possibly being TRBD2 (6 bases). This CDR3 is 13 amino acids long. Looked up from germline, CDR1 is MGHRA and CDR2 is YSYEKL. V lost 8 bases to trimming and J lost 10 bases, with 17 bases between them. The CDR3 loop is CASGRLVGEELFF. The CDR3, as DNA: TGCGCCAGCGGACGACTAGTTGGAGAGGAGCTGTTTTTT.

The table lists this clone with a few counts. This chain connects TRBV25-1 to TRBJ1-4; D uncertain. V was pared by 8 bases and J by 10 bases, with 20 bases between. The germline V gene has CDR1 MGHDK and CDR2 SYGVNS. CDR3 length equals 14 residues. CDR3 loop: CASEDGLRLGKLFF. CDR3 in DNA: TGTGCCAGCGAGGACGGACTCCGGTTGGGAAAACTGTTTTTT.

V usage is TRBV30 and J usage is TRBJ1-5, with 8 bases fitting TRBD1. With 3 bases clipped from V and 1 base from J, the junction kept 2 bases outside the gene matches. Germline V gene sequence: CDR1 GTSNPN, CDR2 SVGIG (reference sequence). This CDR3 is built from 14 residues. The DNA of the CDR3 is TGTGCCTGGAGCGGGGACAGGAGCAATCAGCCCCAGCATTTT. This encodes CAWSGDRSNQPQHF.

In its sample, this clone was seen a few times. This rearrangement joins TRBV19 to TRBJ1-5; TRBD1 is a possible D gene (5 bases). The CDR3 totals 15 residues. V was shortened by 3 bases and J by 4 bases, with 13 bases between the two germline ends. Looked up from germline, CDR1 is LNHDA and CDR2 is SQIVND (reference sequence). CDR3 in DNA: TGTGCCAGTAGTATCGGAGGGGCCCCAAATCAGCCCCAGCATTTT. Translation: CASSIGGAPNQPQHF.

This clone was observed a few times. The chain couples TRBV7-2 to TRBJ1-4; D unresolved. The length of the CDR3 is 13 residues. V lost 5 bases, J lost 5 bases, and 9 bases lay in between. CDR1 and CDR2 from the germline V gene are SGHTA and FQGNSA. The DNA for the CDR3 is TGTGCCAGCAGCGACCCCCCGAATGAAAAACTGTTTTTT. Residues: CASSDPPNEKLFF.